This T cell receptor (beta chain) was retrieved from a study of T-cell reconstitution after alpha-beta-depleted transplantation in children (dated by TCRdb to 2016 to 2017). Looking at the study overall: Using TCR repertoire profiling, the study quantitatively followed how T-cell immune reconstitution unfolded in children after TCRalphabeta/CD19-depleted allogeneic hematopoietic cell transplantation.

The CDR3 contains 14 residues, cysteine and phenylalanine counted. The kept DNA is CDR3 alone, 42 bases in frame from the first base. The germline V gene gives CDR1 as SQVTM and CDR2 as ANQGSEA. Between the V and J ends, shortened by 0 bases and 7 bases respectively, the junction contains 13 bases. Findings and caveats that apply to the study as a whole: Apparently early alphabetaT-cell count recovery about two months after transplant reportedly relied on only several hundred rapidly expanded clones derived from non-depleted graft cells. In some patients, high TCRbeta diversity at day 60 was attributed to recipient T cells and intrathymic progenitors that had survived conditioning. Over subsequent months, a decline in hyperexpanded clone frequencies was noted, and after one year, T-cell counts and TCRbeta diversity were mostly ascribed to newly produced T cells.

Libraries were constructed by PCR. Sequenced on an Illumina HiSeq 2500. TCR libraries were prepared with molecular barcoding, using unique molecular identifiers to normalize TCRbeta repertoire quantification. In-frame beta chains were kept once TCRdb had trimmed the public reads at Q25 with fastp and called clones with MiXCR. Each record represents a unique CDR3 protein, reported with the most common genes and DNA among its rows. This sample has 550,000 to 800,000 distinct CDR3 sequences in its table, and around 14% of those were observed once. 0.79% of the sample is in the top ten clones. The treatment or condition label here, explained by the study, means: allogeneic hematopoietic cell transplantation with graft depleted of TCRalphabeta T cells and CD19 B cells. The children who served as transplant recipients had been given grafts of TCRalphabeta/CD19-depleted allogeneic hematopoietic cells. This clonotype was detected a few times. Its antigen has not been determined. No qualities accompany the bases; no much larger clone lies one base away.

The source was PBMCs, collected before TCRalphabeta/CD19-depleted stem cell transplant. The chain was built from TRBV29-1 and TRBJ2-1; TRBD2 is a weak D gene call, 5 bases matching. The receptor comes from a girl aged 2 to 10 with congenital amegakaryocytic thrombocytopenia, due to receive a stem cell transplant. CDR3 loop: CSVEEDPSFNEQFF. Here is the DNA: TGCAGCGTTGAAGAGGATCCTAGCTTTAATGAGCAGTTCTTC.